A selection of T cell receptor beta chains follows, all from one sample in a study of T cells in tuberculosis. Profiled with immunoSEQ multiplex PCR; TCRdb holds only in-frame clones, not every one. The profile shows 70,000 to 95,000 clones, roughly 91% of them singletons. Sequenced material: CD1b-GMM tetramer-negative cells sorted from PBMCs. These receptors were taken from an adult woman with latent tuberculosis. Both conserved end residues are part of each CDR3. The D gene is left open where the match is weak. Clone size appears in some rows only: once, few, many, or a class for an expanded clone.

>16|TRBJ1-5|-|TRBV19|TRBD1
CASSIRQGAGNQPQHF
TGTGCCAGTAGTATACGACAGGGGGCCGGCAATCAGCCCCAGCATTTT
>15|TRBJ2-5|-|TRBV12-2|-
CASRPQCRFGETQYF
TGTGCAAGTCGCCCCCAATGTCGGTTTGGAGAGACCCAGTACTTC
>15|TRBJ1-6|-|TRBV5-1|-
CASSPTVAAGEPLHF
TGCGCCAGCAGCCCGACAGTCGCCGCGGGGGAACCCCTCCACTTT
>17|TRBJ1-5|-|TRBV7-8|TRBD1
CASSLGQGTYSNQPQHF
TGTGCCAGCAGCCTGGGACAGGGGACATATAGCAATCAGCCCCAGCATTTT
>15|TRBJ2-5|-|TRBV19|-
CASSPGRGPQETQYF
TGTGCCAGTAGCCCCGGGAGGGGGCCGCAAGAGACCCAGTACTTC
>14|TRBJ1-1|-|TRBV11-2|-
CASSTLGGNTEAFF
TGTGCCAGCAGTACCCTGGGGGGGAACACTGAAGCTTTCTTT
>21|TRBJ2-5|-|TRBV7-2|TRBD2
CASSLALGLAGGKGEQETQYF
TGTGCCAGCAGCTTAGCCCTTGGACTAGCGGGGGGGAAGGGAGAACAAGAGACCCAGTACTTC
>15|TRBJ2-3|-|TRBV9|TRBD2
CASSVLAGGARAQYF
TGTGCCAGCAGCGTGCTAGCGGGGGGGGCTCGGGCGCAGTATTTT
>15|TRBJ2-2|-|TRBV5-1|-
CASSFRGTNTGELFF
TGCGCCAGCAGCTTCCGCGGGACGAACACCGGGGAGCTGTTTTTT
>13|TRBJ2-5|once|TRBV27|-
CASSPLLGETQYF
TGTGCCAGCAGTCCCCTCCTCGGAGAGACCCAGTACTTC
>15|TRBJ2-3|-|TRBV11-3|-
CASSLRSGDTDTQYF
TGTGCCAGCAGCTTACGGTCAGGGGACACAGATACGCAGTATTTT
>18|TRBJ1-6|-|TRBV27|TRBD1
CASSLEGTGRAYNSPLHF
TGTGCCAGCAGTTTAGAGGGGACAGGGAGGGCCTATAATTCACCCCTCCACTTT
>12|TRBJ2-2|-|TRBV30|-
CAWNPRTGELFF
TGTGCCTGGAATCCCCGGACCGGGGAGCTGTTTTTT
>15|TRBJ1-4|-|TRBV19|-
CASSITGAQGEKLFF
TGTGCCAGTAGTATAACAGGTGCCCAGGGAGAAAAACTGTTTTTT
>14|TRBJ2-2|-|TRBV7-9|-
CASSLTADTGELFF
TGTGCCAGCAGCTTGACGGCGGACACCGGGGAGCTGTTTTTT
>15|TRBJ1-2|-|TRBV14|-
CASSQEATGTYGYTF
TGTGCCAGCAGCCAAGAAGCGACAGGAACCTATGGCTACACCTTC
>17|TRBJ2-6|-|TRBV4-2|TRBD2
CASSRRGVSSGANVLTF
TGTGCCAGCAGCCGTCGGGGGGTCTCCTCTGGGGCCAACGTCCTGACTTTC
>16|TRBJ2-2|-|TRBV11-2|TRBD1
CASSLRDRVTAGELFF
TGTGCCAGCAGCTTACGGGACAGGGTAACTGCCGGGGAGCTGTTTTTT
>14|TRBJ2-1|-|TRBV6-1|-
CASSKDRSYNEQFF
TGTGCCAGCAGTAAAGACAGGTCATACAATGAGCAGTTCTTC
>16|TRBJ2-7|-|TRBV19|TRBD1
CASSFRTGGVFYEQYF
TGTGCCAGTAGTTTCCGGACAGGGGGGGTCTTCTACGAGCAGTACTTC
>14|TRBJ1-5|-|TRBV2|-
CASSPWTGNQPQHF
TGTGCCAGCAGTCCCTGGACGGGGAATCAGCCCCAGCATTTT
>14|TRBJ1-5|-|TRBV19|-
CASSKDRLDQPQHF
TGTGCCAGTAGTAAGGACAGATTAGATCAGCCCCAGCATTTT
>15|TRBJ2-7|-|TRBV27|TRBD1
CASSPLGQGAGEQYF
TGTGCCAGCAGCCCACTTGGACAGGGGGCTGGGGAGCAGTACTTC
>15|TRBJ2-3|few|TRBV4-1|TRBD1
CASSPTGEPTDTQYF
TGTGCCAGCAGCCCGACAGGGGAGCCCACAGATACGCAGTATTTT
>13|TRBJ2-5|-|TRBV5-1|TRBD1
CASGSGGSKTQYF
TGCGCCAGCGGCTCAGGGGGCTCGAAGACCCAGTACTTC
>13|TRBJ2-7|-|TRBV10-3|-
CAISGGPTNEQYF
TGTGCCATCAGTGGGGGCCCGACCAACGAGCAGTACTTC
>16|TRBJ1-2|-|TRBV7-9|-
CASSLSGARDFYGYTF
TGTGCCAGCAGCTTATCCGGGGCCAGGGACTTCTATGGCTACACCTTC
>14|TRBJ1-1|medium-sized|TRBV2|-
CASESSTGSPEAFF
TGTGCCAGCGAATCTTCCACAGGGAGCCCTGAAGCTTTCTTT
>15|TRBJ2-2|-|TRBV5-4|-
CASSLAEGPIRELFF
TGTGCCAGCAGCTTGGCGGAGGGTCCTATCCGGGAGCTGTTTTTT
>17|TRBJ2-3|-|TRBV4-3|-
CASSLGTSSSSTDTQYF
TGCGCCAGCAGTCTCGGGACATCATCTAGTAGCACAGATACGCAGTATTTT